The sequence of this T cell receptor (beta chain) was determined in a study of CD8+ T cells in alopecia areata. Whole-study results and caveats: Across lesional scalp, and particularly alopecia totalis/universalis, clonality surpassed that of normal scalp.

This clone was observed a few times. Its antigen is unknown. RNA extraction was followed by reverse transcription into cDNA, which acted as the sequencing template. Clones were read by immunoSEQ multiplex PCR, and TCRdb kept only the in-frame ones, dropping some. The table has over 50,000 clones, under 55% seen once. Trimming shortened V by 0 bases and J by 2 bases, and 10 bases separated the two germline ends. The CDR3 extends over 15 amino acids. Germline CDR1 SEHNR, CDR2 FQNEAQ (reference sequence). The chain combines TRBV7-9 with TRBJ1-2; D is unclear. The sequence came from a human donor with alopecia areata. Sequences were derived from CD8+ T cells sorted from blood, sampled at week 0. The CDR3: CASSLARQDNYGYTF. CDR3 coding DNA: TGTGCCAGCAGCTTAGCGCGACAAGACAACTATGGCTACACCTTC.